These T cell receptor beta chains were read from a single sample in a study of blood T cells in healthy people across ages. In TCRdb, the 5' RACE reads were re-called with MiXCR into one record per CDR3 protein. This table holds about 2 million distinct CDR3 sequences, roughly 50% found once. Source material: blood. Receptor source: a woman in her thirties or forties in good health. Each CDR3 is given without its conserved first and last residue. Each record gives: J gene, CDR3 length, V gene, CDR3 protein.

j_call: TRBJ1-1
cdr3_length: 13
v_call: TRBV6-2/TRBV6-3
cdr3_aa: ASSYRGRGNTEAF

j_call: TRBJ1-3
cdr3_length: 9
v_call: TRBV29-1
cdr3_aa: SVEAGNTIY

j_call: TRBJ2-1
cdr3_length: 13
v_call: TRBV7-9
cdr3_aa: ASGADREFRNEQF

j_call: TRBJ2-5
cdr3_length: 12
v_call: TRBV20-1
cdr3_aa: SAQRLGSQETQY

j_call: TRBJ2-5
cdr3_length: 14
v_call: TRBV7-7
cdr3_aa: ASSLGTPDAQETQY

j_call: TRBJ1-2
cdr3_length: 15
v_call: TRBV5-1
cdr3_aa: ASSLGQAVVGNYGYT

j_call: TRBJ1-4
cdr3_length: 13
v_call: TRBV6-2/TRBV6-3
cdr3_aa: ASRKSPVANEKLF

j_call: TRBJ2-3
cdr3_length: 11
v_call: TRBV7-9
cdr3_aa: ASGTVNTDTQY

j_call: TRBJ1-1
cdr3_length: 12
v_call: TRBV20-1
cdr3_aa: SARREGANTEAF

j_call: TRBJ2-5
cdr3_length: 11
v_call: TRBV5-1
cdr3_aa: ASSLRYTETQY

j_call: TRBJ1-2
cdr3_length: 13
v_call: TRBV15
cdr3_aa: ATSRKERGNYGYT

j_call: TRBJ2-7
cdr3_length: 12
v_call: TRBV9
cdr3_aa: ASSVNSRSYEQY

j_call: TRBJ1-4
cdr3_length: 12
v_call: TRBV7-2
cdr3_aa: TSREGGTVEKLF

j_call: TRBJ2-7
cdr3_length: 13
v_call: TRBV25-1
cdr3_aa: ASSYGDGPAYEQY

j_call: TRBJ2-5
cdr3_length: 13
v_call: TRBV4-1
cdr3_aa: ASSQEGQTQETQY

j_call: TRBJ2-7
cdr3_length: 15
v_call: TRBV6-2/TRBV6-3
cdr3_aa: ASSYLLGGPSSYEQY

j_call: TRBJ2-7
cdr3_length: 13
v_call: TRBV20-1
cdr3_aa: SARPRLAVGYEQY

j_call: TRBJ2-5
cdr3_length: 15
v_call: TRBV25-1
cdr3_aa: ASSILSGTGPQETQY

j_call: TRBJ2-3
cdr3_length: 15
v_call: TRBV4-3
cdr3_aa: ASSQLGLAAFTDTQY